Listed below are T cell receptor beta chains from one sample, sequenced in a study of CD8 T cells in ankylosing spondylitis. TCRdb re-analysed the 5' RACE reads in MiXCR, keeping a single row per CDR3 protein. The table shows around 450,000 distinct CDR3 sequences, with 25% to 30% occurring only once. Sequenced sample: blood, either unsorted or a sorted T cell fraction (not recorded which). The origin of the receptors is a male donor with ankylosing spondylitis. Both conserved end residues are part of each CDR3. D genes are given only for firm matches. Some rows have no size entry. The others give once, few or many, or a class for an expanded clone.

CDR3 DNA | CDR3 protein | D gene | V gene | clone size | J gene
TGTGCCAGCGGACGAGGTGCGTACAATGAGCAGTTCTTC | CASGRGAYNEQFF | NA | TRBV12-3/TRBV12-4 | NA | TRBJ2-1
TGCAGTGCTCGGCCCCCGGGAGGATCCTACAATGAGCAGTTCTTC | CSARPPGGSYNEQFF | TRBD2 | TRBV20-1 | NA | TRBJ2-1
TGCGCCAGCAGCACTGGGGACAGCAGCTCCTATAATTCACCCCTCCACTTT | CASSTGDSSSYNSPLHF | TRBD1 | TRBV5-1 | once | TRBJ1-6
TGTGCCAGCAGCTTGGGGCCCGACAGGATAAGACGGCCCCAGCATTTT | CASSLGPDRIRRPQHF | NA | TRBV5-6 | once | TRBJ1-5
TGCGCCAGCAGCCTCGGACAGGGGGGACACAATGAGCAGTTCTTC | CASSLGQGGHNEQFF | TRBD1 | TRBV5-1 | NA | TRBJ2-1
TGCGCCAGCAGTGAGTCGACGACTACTAAGCTCAATGAGCAGTTCTTC | CASSESTTTKLNEQFF | NA | TRBV10-1 | NA | TRBJ2-1
TGTGCCAGCAGTCGAGTTTACGGCGAGACCCAGTACTTC | CASSRVYGETQYF | NA | TRBV6-1 | NA | TRBJ2-5
TGCAGTGCTAGAGATAGCCGGGAGCATTACAATGAGCAGTTCTTC | CSARDSREHYNEQFF | NA | TRBV20-1 | NA | TRBJ2-1
TGTGCCAGCAGCCAAACTAGCGGGAGGAGCTACGAGCAGTACTTC | CASSQTSGRSYEQYF | TRBD2 | TRBV4-2 | NA | TRBJ2-7
TGTGCCACCAGTGATCCTGACAGGGGGAATGAGCAGTTCTTC | CATSDPDRGNEQFF | TRBD1 | TRBV24-1 | few | TRBJ2-1
TGCGCCAGCAGGGGAACTACTAGCACAGATACGCAGTATTTT | CASRGTTSTDTQYF | NA | TRBV5-1 | NA | TRBJ2-3
TGTGCCACCAGTGAGGCCGGGCTTAATGAAAAACTGTTTTTT | CATSEAGLNEKLFF | NA | TRBV24-1 | many | TRBJ1-4
TGTGCCAGCAGTTTCACCAATCAGCCCCAGCATTTT | CASSFTNQPQHF | NA | TRBV12-3/TRBV12-4 | many | TRBJ1-5
TGCAGTGCTAGTTCCGACACAGATACGCAGTATTTT | CSASSDTDTQYF | NA | TRBV20-1 | NA | TRBJ2-3
TGTGCCAGCAGCCCAGGGGTACATACGCAGTATTTT | CASSPGVHTQYF | NA | TRBV7-8 | NA | TRBJ2-3
TGCGCCAGCAGCTTGGCCGGGGGACTAGCTGCAGATACGCAGTATTTT | CASSLAGGLAADTQYF | TRBD2 | TRBV5-1 | NA | TRBJ2-3
TGTGCCAGCAGCTTAACAGCGGGGGGGACTCGTGTTCAGTACTTC | CASSLTAGGTRVQYF | TRBD2 | TRBV11-2 | few | TRBJ2-4
TGCAGCGTTGTAGGACGGTACACAGATACGCAGTATTTT | CSVVGRYTDTQYF | NA | TRBV29-1 | few | TRBJ2-3
TGTGCCAGCAGTTTATTTGGGGGGGGACTAGTAAGATCCAATGAGCAGTTCTTC | CASSLFGGGLVRSNEQFF | TRBD2 | TRBV27 | NA | TRBJ2-1
TGCGCCAGCAGCTTGGCGACCGTCACTGAAGCTTTCTTT | CASSLATVTEAFF | NA | TRBV5-1 | NA | TRBJ1-1
TGCAGTGCTAGAGAGGGCAGCCTGCATAATTCACCCCTCCACTTT | CSAREGSLHNSPLHF | NA | TRBV20-1 | NA | TRBJ1-6
TGCAGTGCTAGAAACAGGCCCATCAACTATGGCTACACCTTC | CSARNRPINYGYTF | NA | TRBV20-1 | NA | TRBJ1-2
TGCAGTGCTCAATCCCCAGGGGGATTGGATCAGCCCCAGCATTTT | CSAQSPGGLDQPQHF | TRBD1 | TRBV20-1 | few | TRBJ1-5
TGTGCCAGCAGTAAAACTCACGACACCGGGGAGCTGTTTTTT | CASSKTHDTGELFF | NA | TRBV12-3/TRBV12-4 | few | TRBJ2-2
TGCGCCAGCAGCTTGAGGGGGGGGAATGAAAAACTGTTTTTT | CASSLRGGNEKLFF | NA | TRBV5-1 | few | TRBJ1-4
TGCAGTGCCAGAGACGGACCTACTGACGGGGAGCTGTTTTTT | CSARDGPTDGELFF | NA | TRBV20-1 | NA | TRBJ2-2
TGTGCCAGCTCACCGTCCAGACAGGGACAGTATGGCTACACCTTC | CASSPSRQGQYGYTF | TRBD1 | TRBV18 | NA | TRBJ1-2
TGTGCCAGCAGCCAAGTCCAACAGGGATCCTACAATAAGCAGTTCTTC | CASSQVQQGSYNKQFF | NA | TRBV4-2 | NA | TRBJ2-1
TGTGCCAGCAGCTTAGCAGGCAGGGGGAACTACAATGAGCAGTTCTTC | CASSLAGRGNYNEQFF | TRBD1 | TRBV7-2 | NA | TRBJ2-1
TGCGCCAGCAGCCCGGGGGACTCCTACAATGAGCAGTTCTTC | CASSPGDSYNEQFF | NA | TRBV5-1 | many | TRBJ2-1
TGTGCCAGCAGTTTAAGGGCAGGGACGTCGAACACCGGGGAGCTGTTTTTT | CASSLRAGTSNTGELFF | NA | TRBV12-3/TRBV12-4 | NA | TRBJ2-2
TGTGCCAGCAGCCTTGGACCCAATGAGCAGTTCTTC | CASSLGPNEQFF | NA | TRBV11-2 | NA | TRBJ2-1
TGTGCCAGCAGCGCAACGCAGCGGACCCAAGAGACCCAGTACTTC | CASSATQRTQETQYF | NA | TRBV5-5 | NA | TRBJ2-5
TGTGCCACCAGCAGAGCCCCAGGGTTGACAGATACGCAGTATTTT | CATSRAPGLTDTQYF | NA | TRBV15 | NA | TRBJ2-3
TGCGCCAGCGGAAGAGACAGGGCTTATGGCTACACCTTC | CASGRDRAYGYTF | TRBD1 | TRBV5-1 | NA | TRBJ1-2
TGCGCCAGCAGCCAAGATAAACTAGCGGGAGCCCCCGGGGAGCTGTTTTTT | CASSQDKLAGAPGELFF | TRBD2 | TRBV4-1 | few | TRBJ2-2
TGTGCCAGCAGCTTAGCGCGGGGACAGGGAAATGAAAAACTGTTTTTT | CASSLARGQGNEKLFF | TRBD1 | TRBV7-9 | few | TRBJ1-4
TGTGCCAGCAGCTTAGAGGGACTTTCCTGGGAGACCCAGTACTTC | CASSLEGLSWETQYF | NA | TRBV7-8 | NA | TRBJ2-5
TGCGCCAGCAGAAGTGAGGGGGTATCAGACACTGAAGCTTTCTTT | CASRSEGVSDTEAFF | NA | TRBV5-1 | NA | TRBJ1-1
TGCGCCAGCAGCTTGGTGTGGACTAGCGACGGCAATGAGCAGTTCTTC | CASSLVWTSDGNEQFF | TRBD2 | TRBV5-1 | NA | TRBJ2-1
TGTGCCAGCTCCGCCGGGTCATTAAATCAGCCCCAGCATTTT | CASSAGSLNQPQHF | NA | TRBV7-9 | NA | TRBJ1-5
TGTGCCAGCAGCTTAGCGAACAGGGCAGGGATGCCCCAGCATTTT | CASSLANRAGMPQHF | NA | TRBV7-2 | NA | TRBJ1-5
TGCGCCAGCAGTGATCCTAGCGGGACTCAAGAGACCCAGTACTTC | CASSDPSGTQETQYF | TRBD2 | TRBV10-1 | few | TRBJ2-5
TGCGCCAGCAGCCAAGCGGGAGGGCCCAGAGAGACCCAGTACTTC | CASSQAGGPRETQYF | TRBD2 | TRBV4-1 | NA | TRBJ2-5
TGCAGTGTCCAGGGACTAGCAAAGGGCACAGATACGCAGTATTTT | CSVQGLAKGTDTQYF | TRBD2 | TRBV20-1 | few | TRBJ2-3
TGCAGTGCTAGAGGACAGACCCATAGCAATCAGCCCCAGCATTTT | CSARGQTHSNQPQHF | NA | TRBV20-1 | few | TRBJ1-5
TGCAGTGCCGAAGACGGGAGTGAAAAACTGTTTTTT | CSAEDGSEKLFF | NA | TRBV20-1 | NA | TRBJ1-4
TGCAGTGCTAGACCCGAATGGACTAGCGGATACGACCCGGAAGAGACCCAGTACTTC | CSARPEWTSGYDPEETQYF | TRBD2 | TRBV20-1 | NA | TRBJ2-5
TGCGCCAGCAGCACGCAGGGGCGCGGCTACACCTTC | CASSTQGRGYTF | NA | TRBV5-1 | NA | TRBJ1-2
TGTGCCAGCAGCGCAACCGGGACAGCTTTCGATCAGCCCCAGCATTTT | CASSATGTAFDQPQHF | TRBD1 | TRBV9 | NA | TRBJ1-5
TGTGCCAGCAGTGCCCCTGGCACTGAAGCTTTCTTT | CASSAPGTEAFF | NA | TRBV12-3/TRBV12-4 | few | TRBJ1-1
TGTGCCAGCACCCCCAGCGGAGGACCGTACGAGCAGTACTTC | CASTPSGGPYEQYF | NA | TRBV7-9 | NA | TRBJ2-7
TGCAGTGCTTCAAGACAGGGTTGGCACGAGCAGTACTTC | CSASRQGWHEQYF | TRBD1 | TRBV20-1 | few | TRBJ2-7
TGCAGCGTTGAACCACAGGAAGGCTATGGCTACACCTTC | CSVEPQEGYGYTF | NA | TRBV29-1 | few | TRBJ1-2
TGTGCCACCAGCAGCGAGTCTTGGGATCAGCCCCAGCATTTT | CATSSESWDQPQHF | NA | TRBV24-1 | NA | TRBJ1-5
TGTGCCAGCAGTTTTAGACCGGGACTAGACCCAGATACGCAGTATTTT | CASSFRPGLDPDTQYF | TRBD2 | TRBV7-6 | few | TRBJ2-3
TGCAGCGTTTACCTACGATCCGGGGAGCTGTTTTTT | CSVYLRSGELFF | NA | TRBV29-1 | few | TRBJ2-2
TGCAGTGCCCAGGGTAACACCGGGGAGCTGTTTTTT | CSAQGNTGELFF | NA | TRBV20-1 | NA | TRBJ2-2
TGCAGTGCTAGCCAAAAGACAGGGGGGGATGGTGGCTACACCTTC | CSASQKTGGDGGYTF | TRBD1 | TRBV20-1 | NA | TRBJ1-2
TGTGCCATCAGTGCAGGGACAACCTTTTCCAACTATGGCTACACCTTC | CAISAGTTFSNYGYTF | NA | TRBV10-3 | few | TRBJ1-2